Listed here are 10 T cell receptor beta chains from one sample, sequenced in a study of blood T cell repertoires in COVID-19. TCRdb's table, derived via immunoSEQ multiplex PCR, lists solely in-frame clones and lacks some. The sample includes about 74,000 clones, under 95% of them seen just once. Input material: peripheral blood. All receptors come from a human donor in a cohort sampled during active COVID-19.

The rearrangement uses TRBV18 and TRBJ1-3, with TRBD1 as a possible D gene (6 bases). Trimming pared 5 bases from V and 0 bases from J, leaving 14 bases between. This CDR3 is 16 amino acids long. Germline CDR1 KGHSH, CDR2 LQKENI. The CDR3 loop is CASSSRQVDSGNTIYF. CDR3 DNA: TGTGCCAGCTCATCCCGACAGGTGGACTCTGGAAACACCATATATTTT.

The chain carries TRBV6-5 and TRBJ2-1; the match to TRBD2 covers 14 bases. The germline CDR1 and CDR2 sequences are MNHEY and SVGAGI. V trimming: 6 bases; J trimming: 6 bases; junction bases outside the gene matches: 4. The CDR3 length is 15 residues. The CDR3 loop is CASRGLAGVGNEQFF. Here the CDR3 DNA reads TGTGCCAGCAGGGGACTAGCGGGAGTAGGCAATGAGCAGTTCTTC.

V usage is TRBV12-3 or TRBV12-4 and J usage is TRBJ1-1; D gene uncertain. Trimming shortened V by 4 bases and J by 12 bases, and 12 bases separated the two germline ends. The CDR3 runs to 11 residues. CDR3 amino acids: CASSSFSAPFF. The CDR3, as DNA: TGTGCCAGCAGTTCGTTCAGTGCACCTTTCTTT.

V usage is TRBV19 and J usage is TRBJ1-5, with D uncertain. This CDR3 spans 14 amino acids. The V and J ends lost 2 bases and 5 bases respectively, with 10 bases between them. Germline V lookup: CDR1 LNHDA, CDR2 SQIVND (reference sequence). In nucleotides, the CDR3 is TGTGCCAGTAGTATAACGTCGGGTTATCAGCCCCAGCATTTT. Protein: CASSITSGYQPQHF.

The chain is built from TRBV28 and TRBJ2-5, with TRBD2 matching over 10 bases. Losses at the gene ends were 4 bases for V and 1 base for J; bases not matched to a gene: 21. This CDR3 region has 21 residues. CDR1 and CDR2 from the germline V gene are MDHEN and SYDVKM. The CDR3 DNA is TGTGCCAGCAGTTCTCCCTACTCTAGCGGGAGACCCCCGCTTAGCCAAGAGACCCAGTACTTC. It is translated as CASSSPYSSGRPPLSQETQYF.

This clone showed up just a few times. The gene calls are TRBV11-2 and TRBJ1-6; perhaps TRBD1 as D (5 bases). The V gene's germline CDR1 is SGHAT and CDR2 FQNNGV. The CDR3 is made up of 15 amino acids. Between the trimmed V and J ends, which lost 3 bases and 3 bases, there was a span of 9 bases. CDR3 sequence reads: CASSLGLSYNSPLHF. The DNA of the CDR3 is TGTGCCAGCAGCTTGGGACTGAGCTATAATTCACCCCTCCACTTT.

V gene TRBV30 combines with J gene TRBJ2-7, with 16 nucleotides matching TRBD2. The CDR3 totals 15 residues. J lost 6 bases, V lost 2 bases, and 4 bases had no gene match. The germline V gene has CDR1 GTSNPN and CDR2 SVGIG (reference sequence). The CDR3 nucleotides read TGTGCCTGGAGTAGGGGACTAGCGGGAGGGGGCGAGCAGTACTTC. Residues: CAWSRGLAGGGEQYF.

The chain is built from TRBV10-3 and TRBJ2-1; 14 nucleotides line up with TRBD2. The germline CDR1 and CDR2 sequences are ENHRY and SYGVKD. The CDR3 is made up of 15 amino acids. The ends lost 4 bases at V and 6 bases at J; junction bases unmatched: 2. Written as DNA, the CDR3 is TGTGCCATCAGTGGGGGGACTAGCGGGGGCAATGAGCAGTTCTTC. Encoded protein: CAISGGTSGGNEQFF.

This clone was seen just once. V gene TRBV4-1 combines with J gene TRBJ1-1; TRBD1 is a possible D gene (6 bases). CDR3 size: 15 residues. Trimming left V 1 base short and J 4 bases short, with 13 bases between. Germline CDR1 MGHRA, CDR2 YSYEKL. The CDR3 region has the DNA TGCGCCAGCAGCCAAGGGGGGGGACATAGCACTGAAGCTTTCTTT. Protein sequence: CASSQGGGHSTEAFF.

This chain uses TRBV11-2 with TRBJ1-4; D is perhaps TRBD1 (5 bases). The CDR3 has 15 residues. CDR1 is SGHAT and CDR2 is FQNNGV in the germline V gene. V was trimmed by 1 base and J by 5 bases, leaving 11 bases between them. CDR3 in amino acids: CASSLALRQNEKLFF. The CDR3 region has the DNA TGTGCCAGCAGCTTAGCCCTCCGACAGAATGAAAAACTGTTTTTT.